This entry is about one TCR beta chain. What it recognizes is unknown. The sample belongs to a study of T cell repertoires in cytomegalovirus infection. Across the study: Signatures in public TCR beta sequences pointed to both CMV infection and matching HLA type.

Germline values: CDR1 SEHNR, CDR2 FQNEAQ (reference sequence). The CDR3 consists of 16 residues. The junction had 12 bases not matched to a gene; V was cut back by 1 base and J by 9 bases. TCRdb analysed the reads with MiXCR anew, one entry per CDR3 protein. This sample yields some 70,000 distinct CDR3 sequences, of which 20% to 25% are seen a single time; almost 80% belongs to the top ten. Regarding the study as a whole: The study found HLA-C-restricted CMV-specific TCR beta clonotypes dominating the ex vivo response. The cumulative frequency of public TCR beta families distinguished individuals who carried CMV together with the relevant HLA.

The clonotype comes from a human donor in good health (CMV status not recorded). Some clones in this sample may be carry-over from other donors' samples. The chain employs TRBV7-9 and TRBJ1-5, with TRBD1 matching 7 bases. Sequencing was performed on PBMCs, sequenced either directly or after in vitro stimulation (not recorded which). The CDR3: CASSLGAGGPLMPQHF. DNA of the CDR3: TGTGCCAGCAGCTTAGGGGCAGGGGGACCTTTAATGCCCCAGCATTTT. The variable domain in full, with the rest retrieved from reference TRBV7-9 and TRBJ1-5, is DTGVSQNPRHKITKRGQNVTFRCDPISEHNRLYWYRQTLGQGPEFLTYFQNEAQLEKSRLLSDRFSAERPKGSFSTLEIQRTEQGDSAMYLCASSLGAGGPLMPQHFGDGTRLSIL.